The T cell receptor (beta chain) under discussion was sequenced for a study of blood T cell repertoires in COVID-19. Trimming at V came to 0 bases and at J to 5 bases, leaving 6 bases not matched to a gene. The V gene's germline CDR1 is LGHNA and CDR2 YSLEER. The CDR3 extends over 16 amino acids. Profiled with immunoSEQ multiplex PCR; TCRdb holds only in-frame clones, not every one. The sample includes 180,000 or so clones, more than 70% of them seen just once. Cohort placement rested on clinical history that participants reported themselves. Source material: PBMCs or T cells enriched from blood (not recorded which). The receptor was isolated from a woman between 45 and 60 years old in a cohort exposed to, infected with or recovered from COVID-19 (not recorded which). The rearrangement joins TRBV4-3 to TRBJ2-3, with 9 bases matching TRBD1. The CDR3 protein is CASSQDGRQGVDTQYF. In DNA, the CDR3 is TGCGCCAGCAGCCAAGATGGGAGACAGGGGGTAGATACGCAGTATTTT.